The rows below give T cell receptor beta chains drawn from one sample of a study of OX40 agonist ivuxolimab in advanced cancers. Profiling relied on immunoSEQ multiplex PCR, and the TCRdb table lists in-frame clones only, not all of them. Of around 100,000 clones listed, roughly 91% are singletons. Sequencing used CD4+ or CD8+ T cells sorted from blood, obtained in a trial of the OX40 agonist ivuxolimab. The receptors stem from an adult with an advanced solid tumor such as melanoma, head and neck, liver or kidney cancer. Both conserved end residues are part of each CDR3. D genes are given only for firm matches. The size of a clone is reported for some rows only, either as once, few or many, or as a class for expanded clones.

V	J	size	D	CDR3	DNA
TRBV7-9	TRBJ2-3	-	-	CASSLDQGPTDTQYF	TGTGCCAGCAGCTTAGATCAGGGGCCCACAGATACGCAGTATTTT
TRBV30	TRBJ1-2	-	-	CAWSVHGGYTF	TGTGCCTGGAGTGTACACGGTGGCTACACCTTC
TRBV4-1	TRBJ2-7	-	TRBD2	CASSQGGGRGISYEQYF	TGCGCCAGCAGCCAAGGGGGCGGGAGAGGGATCTCCTACGAGCAGTACTTC
TRBV5-1	TRBJ2-6	-	-	CASSPGTAASGANVLTF	TGCGCCAGCAGCCCGGGTACTGCCGCCTCTGGGGCCAACGTCCTGACTTTC
TRBV28	TRBJ2-7	once	-	CASSFQAYEQYF	TGTGCCAGCAGTTTTCAGGCCTACGAGCAGTACTTC
TRBV28	TRBJ2-7	once	-	CASSSGSLGSYEQYF	TGTGCCAGCAGTTCAGGGTCCTTAGGGAGCTACGAGCAGTACTTC
TRBV23-1	TRBJ2-1	-	TRBD2	CAAGGTSDNNEQFF	TGCGCTGCTGGTGGGACTAGCGACAACAATGAGCAGTTCTTC
TRBV4-1	TRBJ1-5	-	-	CASSQQPQHF	TGCGCCAGCAGCCAACAGCCCCAGCATTTT
TRBV23-1	TRBJ2-1	-	TRBD2	CASTRLAGGKFYNEQFF	TGCGCCAGCACCCGACTAGCGGGAGGTAAGTTCTACAATGAGCAGTTCTTC
TRBV5-8	TRBJ2-7	-	-	CASTGKLPIRTYEQYF	TGTGCCAGCACCGGAAAGCTGCCGATCCGTACCTACGAGCAGTACTTC
TRBV30	TRBJ2-1	-	-	CAWSVPGLPGNEQFF	TGTGCCTGGAGTGTACCTGGACTCCCCGGCAATGAGCAGTTCTTC
TRBV25-1	TRBJ1-4	-	TRBD1	CASSRGVSPTNEKLFF	TGTGCCAGCAGCAGGGGGGTTTCCCCAACTAATGAAAAACTGTTTTTT
TRBV6-5	TRBJ2-3	-	TRBD2	CASSGRPDTQYF	TGTGCCAGCAGCGGGAGGCCAGATACGCAGTATTTT
TRBV11-2	TRBJ2-3	-	TRBD2	CARETGTSGTNSTDTQYF	TGTGCCAGGGAGACCGGGACTAGCGGGACGAATAGCACAGATACGCAGTATTTT
TRBV29-1	TRBJ1-1	-	-	CSVVRGVEAFF	TGCAGCGTTGTTCGGGGGGTTGAAGCTTTCTTT
TRBV27	TRBJ1-2	-	TRBD1	CASSSTGQGDYGYTF	TGTGCCAGCAGTTCGACCGGACAGGGGGACTATGGCTACACCTTC
TRBV5-4	TRBJ1-3	-	-	CASSFRTGLSSGNTIYF	TGTGCCAGCAGCTTCAGGACTGGTCTATCCTCTGGAAACACCATATATTTT
TRBV9	TRBJ2-7	-	TRBD2	CASSVGLAGVHEQYF	TGTGCCAGCAGCGTAGGACTAGCGGGAGTCCACGAGCAGTACTTC
TRBV4-3	TRBJ1-1	-	TRBD1	CASSRHRGPGTEAFF	TGCGCCAGCAGCCGGCACAGGGGGCCCGGCACTGAAGCTTTCTTT
TRBV4-1	TRBJ2-5	-	TRBD2	CASSPLLGLVGETQYF	TGCGCCAGCAGCCCTCTCCTGGGACTAGTTGGGGAGACCCAGTACTTC
TRBV11-2	TRBJ2-7	-	TRBD1	CASSLAVGQGGYEQYF	TGTGCCAGCAGCTTAGCTGTGGGACAGGGGGGCTACGAGCAGTACTTC
TRBV27	TRBJ1-5	-	-	CASRGGGSMPQHF	TGTGCCAGCCGAGGAGGGGGAAGTATGCCCCAGCATTTT
TRBV10-3	TRBJ2-5	-	TRBD1	CAISDLSNRGIRETQYF	TGTGCCATCAGTGATCTAAGCAACAGGGGAATTAGAGAGACCCAGTACTTC
TRBV14	TRBJ2-1	-	-	CASSQGPGSVPYNEQFF	TGTGCCAGCAGCCAGGGCCCCGGGAGTGTCCCCTACAATGAGCAGTTCTTC
TRBV30	TRBJ1-3	once	-	CAGRVGNTIYF	TGTGCCGGGAGGGTTGGAAACACCATATATTTT
TRBV11-1	TRBJ2-2	few	TRBD2	CASSQLAGPYTGELFF	TGTGCCAGCAGCCAACTAGCGGGACCGTACACCGGGGAGCTGTTTTTT
TRBV27	TRBJ2-4	-	TRBD1	CASSPGTGGANYF	TGTGCCAGCAGCCCGGGGACAGGGGGCGCAAACTACTTC
TRBV4-2	TRBJ1-2	-	TRBD1	CASSQAEDRAYGYTF	TGTGCCAGCAGCCAAGCTGAGGACAGGGCGTATGGCTACACCTTC
TRBV15	TRBJ2-7	-	-	CATRNLGTEQYF	TGTGCCACCAGGAACTTGGGGACCGAGCAGTACTTC
TRBV10-3	TRBJ2-3	-	TRBD2	CAIRSRTSDTRADTQYF	TGTGCCATCAGATCCCGGACTAGCGACACCAGGGCAGATACGCAGTATTTT
TRBV28	TRBJ1-4	-	-	CASSSLAGWYATNEKLFF	TGTGCCAGCAGTTCCCTGGCAGGGTGGTATGCAACTAATGAAAAACTGTTTTTT
TRBV29-1	TRBJ2-7	-	TRBD1	CSVGTGRSYEQYF	TGCAGCGTGGGGACAGGGCGGTCCTACGAGCAGTACTTC
TRBV4-3	TRBJ2-3	-	-	CASSQEWGASTDTQYF	TGCGCCAGCAGCCAAGAATGGGGGGCTAGCACAGATACGCAGTATTTT
TRBV27	TRBJ2-1	-	TRBD2	CASSRTPASGRKGGINEQFF	TGTGCCAGCAGTAGAACCCCAGCGAGCGGGAGAAAGGGGGGAATAAATGAGCAGTTCTTC
TRBV11-2	TRBJ2-7	-	TRBD1	CASREPGQGRLEQYF	TGTGCCAGCAGGGAACCGGGACAGGGCCGTCTCGAGCAGTACTTC
TRBV30	TRBJ2-1	once	-	CAWSSRGEQFF	TGTGCCTGGAGTAGCCGGGGTGAGCAGTTCTTC
TRBV29-1	TRBJ1-4	-	TRBD1	CSAAQAGGREKLFF	TGCAGCGCCGCCCAAGCAGGGGGCAGGGAAAAACTGTTTTTT
TRBV7-9	TRBJ1-4	-	-	CASSLSGVQWTNEKLFF	TGTGCCAGCAGCTTATCGGGCGTCCAGTGGACTAATGAAAAACTGTTTTTT
TRBV14	TRBJ2-2	-	-	CASSQRGLSAGELFF	TGTGCCAGCAGCCAGAGGGGACTTAGTGCCGGGGAGCTGTTTTTT
TRBV2	TRBJ1-3	once	TRBD1	CASSEDRGSGNTIYF	TGTGCCAGCAGTGAAGACAGGGGCTCTGGAAACACCATATATTTT
TRBV7-2	TRBJ2-5	-	-	CASSWRAQETQYF	TGTGCCAGCAGCTGGAGGGCTCAAGAGACCCAGTACTTC
TRBV19	TRBJ2-7	-	-	CASFGTTSYEQYF	TGTGCCAGTTTCGGGACGACCTCCTACGAGCAGTACTTC
TRBV28	TRBJ2-7	-	TRBD2	CASSASHLAGRSYEQYF	TGTGCCAGCAGTGCAAGCCACCTAGCGGGGAGGTCCTACGAGCAGTACTTC
TRBV30	TRBJ2-3	once	-	CAWRGGPSSGTQYF	TGTGCCTGGAGGGGGGGACCGTCCTCCGGTACGCAGTATTTT
TRBV30	TRBJ2-1	-	TRBD2	CAWSVGLAGVNEQFF	TGTGCCTGGAGTGTAGGGCTAGCGGGAGTTAATGAGCAGTTCTTC
TRBV5-1	TRBJ1-1	-	TRBD1	CASSSQGLNTEAFF	TGCGCCAGCAGTTCACAGGGGTTGAACACTGAAGCTTTCTTT
TRBV4-2	TRBJ2-3	once	-	CASSQDQTAPSTDTQYF	TGTGCCAGCAGCCAAGATCAGACAGCCCCTAGCACAGATACGCAGTATTTT
TRBV7-9	TRBJ2-7	-	TRBD1	CASSSKWTGDSYEQYF	TGTGCCAGCAGTTCAAAGTGGACAGGAGACTCCTACGAGCAGTACTTC
TRBV11-2	TRBJ2-1	once	TRBD2	CASSSGTSYNEQFF	TGTGCCAGCAGCTCCGGGACTAGCTACAATGAGCAGTTCTTC
TRBV18	TRBJ1-3	-	-	CASSPPLGHPGNTIYF	TGTGCCAGCTCACCACCCTTAGGTCACCCTGGAAACACCATATATTTT
TRBV28	TRBJ2-7	once	-	CASSVGTTTYEQYF	TGTGCCAGCAGTGTCGGGACAACGACCTACGAGCAGTACTTC
TRBV6-1	TRBJ2-2	-	TRBD2	CASVAGGRTGELFF	TGTGCCAGCGTAGCGGGAGGGAGGACCGGGGAGCTGTTTTTT
TRBV2	TRBJ1-5	-	-	CASSPGSARNQPQHF	TGTGCCAGCAGCCCAGGGTCAGCACGCAATCAGCCCCAGCATTTT
TRBV11-3	TRBJ2-7	-	TRBD1	CASSGGTGSYEQYF	TGTGCCAGCAGCGGAGGGACAGGGTCCTACGAGCAGTACTTC